This record concerns one T cell receptor (beta chain) sequence. V was clipped by 2 bases and J by 4 bases, with 11 bases between them. Germline V CDR1 and CDR2: SGHVS, FQNEAQ. This CDR3 spans 15 amino acids. Original methodology: Researchers report that nucleated cell counts were estimated from reference gene primer amplification. The repertoire was sequenced with immunoSEQ multiplex PCR; TCRdb's copy has only in-frame clones and lacks some. That table supplies the V and J calls and clone size; D and trimming were determined from the DNA. The sample holds 60,000 to 70,000 clones, approximately 85% seen once. This record comes from a study of blood T cell repertoires in COVID-19. On the study more broadly: Italy, Spain and the United States were the sources of the convalescent and acute COVID-19 samples. PBMCs, B-cell-depleted T cells, or T cells provided the cDNA or gDNA that made up the material.

This chain connects TRBV7-8 to TRBJ1-4; possible D gene TRBD1, 5 bases. Specimen: peripheral blood. The TCR sequence derives from a man older than 75 with acute or convalescent COVID-19. DNA of the CDR3: TGTGCCAGCAGCTTATTGGCAGGGATTAATGAAAAACTGTTTTTT. Translated: CASSLLAGINEKLFF.